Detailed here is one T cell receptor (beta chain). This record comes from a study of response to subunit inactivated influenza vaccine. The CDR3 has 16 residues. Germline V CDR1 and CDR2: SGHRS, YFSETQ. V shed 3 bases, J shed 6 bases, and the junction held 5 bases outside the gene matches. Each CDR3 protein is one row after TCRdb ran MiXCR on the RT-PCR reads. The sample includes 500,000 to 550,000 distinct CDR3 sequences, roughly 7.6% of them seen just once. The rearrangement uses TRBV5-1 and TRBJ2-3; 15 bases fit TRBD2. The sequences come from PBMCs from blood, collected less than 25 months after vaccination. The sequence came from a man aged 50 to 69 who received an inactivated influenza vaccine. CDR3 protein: CASSWTSGGVADTQYF. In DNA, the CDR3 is TGCGCCAGCAGCTGGACTAGCGGGGGGGTGGCGGATACGCAGTATTTT.